This T cell receptor (beta chain) was recorded in a study of control samples from healthy donors and cancer patients (dated by TCRdb to the early 2020s). Library construction relied on the immunoSEQ multiplex PCR assay. TCRdb limited this immuneACCESS table to in-frame rearrangements with V and J called. A share of clones is missing; checked studies link under half to unresolved V genes, and the rest is unexplained. This sample gives 150,000 or so clones in total; just under 95% of them show up just once. The ten largest clones represent approximately 14% of the sample. On this clone: Its antigen is still unknown. Base qualities are not recorded, but no much larger clone differs from it by a single base.

The sequenced sample consisted of PBMCs. This TCR derives from a man aged 55 to 70 with colorectal cancer.

DNA sequence: TGTGCCGGTTCCCGGGACAGGGGGGATTACGAGCAGTACTTC. It is translated as CAGSRDRGDYEQYF. The V gene is TRBV6-5 and the J gene is TRBJ2-7; 11 central nucleotides agree with TRBD1. The cysteine opens and the phenylalanine closes a CDR3 of 14 amino acids. Only the CDR3 region is kept as DNA, spanning 42 bases read in frame from base 1. CDR1 and CDR2, per the germline V gene, are MNHEY and SVGAGI. V has 11 bases trimmed and J has 4 bases trimmed; junction bases matching no gene number 10.